The source of this TCR beta chain is a study of long-term antiretroviral therapy in people with HIV. Study as a whole: The 2015 immediate-ART recommendation was preceded by the earliest samples by about a decade. Study outcomes and limitations: Sampling of blood ran from about 2003 to 2017, and older ART regimens were possibly in use. Versus controls, repertoires in people with HIV had narrower CDR3 length ranges.

Participants who had HIV were, without exception, treated in the United States. In its sample, this clone was seen a few times. The antigen is undetermined. The run of the v3.0 immunoSEQ assay was at survey level. The method was immunoSEQ multiplex PCR; TCRdb's version includes in-frame clones alone and lacks a portion of them. The table lists about 36,000 clones, around 94% of them singletons. The CDR3 totals 16 residues. From germline, CDR1 is SGHTA and CDR2 FQGTGA. Trimming took off 4 bases at V and 7 bases at J, with 20 bases between the two ends. The V gene is TRBV7-3, the J gene TRBJ2-1, with D possibly matching TRBD2 (7 bases). The sequencing used unsorted PBMCs, collected 4.1 years after starting antiretroviral therapy. The clonotype comes from a woman between 50 and 59 years old with HIV. CDR3 sequence: CASSSPLGGGGNEQFF. CDR3 coding DNA: TGTGCCAGCAGCTCCCCTTTGGGGGGGGGCGGGAATGAGCAGTTCTTC.